This T cell receptor beta chain is drawn from a study of T cell responses to AZD1222 COVID-19 vaccine (dated by TCRdb to the early 2020s). Study-wide context: AZD1222 recipients whose second dose came at about 4 weeks and those whose second dose came at about 12 weeks were combined into one group, since spike-specific TCR depth and breadth did not differ between the two schedules. TCR sequencing was performed for over 230 trial participants, of whom about 200 were given two doses of AZD1222 and around 25 were given two doses of MenACWY control vaccine. Enrollment into the trials was organized by age into subgroups of 18-55, 56-69 and 70-plus years, and those subgroups contained roughly 140, 27 and 60 TCR-sequenced participants, respectively.

For this clone: No antigen is known for it. Base-call qualities are not available, and no considerably larger clone is one nucleotide away.

The time point label, read with the paper, signifies: baseline before first vaccination. Vaccinee samples came from UK trials COV001 and COV002, including a single-blind randomized controlled phase 2/3 trial of AZD1222 (ChAdOx1 nCoV-19) in healthy adults. For TCRbeta chain sequencing, PBMC samples from trial participants were taken at day 0 and at day 28 after the second dose. CDR1 SGDLS and CDR2 YYNGEE were looked up in the germline V gene. V and J are truncated by 4 bases and 6 bases respectively, leaving an intervening sequence of 17 bases. CDR3 length: 14 amino acids, cysteine to phenylalanine. Of the read, only the CDR3 DNA is kept; its 42 bases are in frame from base 1. Study-wide findings and limitations: The vaccine-associated CD4 TCRs covered the entire spike protein, and the dominant responses fell in regions 160-218 and 743-854. After two AZD1222 doses, spike-specific TCR breadth and depth were significantly higher than at day 0 and than in MenACWY recipients. Epitopes outside the regions mutated in the B.1.351 and B.1.1.7 variants were reportedly recognized by nearly half of the unique spike-specific TCRs. Conclusions about previously exposed vaccinees are limited because only a handful of AZD1222 recipients were SARS-CoV-2 seropositive at baseline. Because no samples from the day 14 peak response were available, repertoires could be characterized only after the peak T cell response. The 56-69-year group was small, and its depth increase did not reach significance, likely because of low power. Participants were mostly white British and included more females than males, and it was suggested by the authors that clonal diversity may have been underestimated.

The CDR3 regions of human TCRbeta chains were analyzed by immunosequencing. As for the original processing: Repertoire TCRs were matched against a reference library of SARS-CoV-2-specific TCRs generated with the MIRA antigen-specificity platform. Breadth was defined as the fraction of unique TCRs that were SARS-CoV-2-associated. Depth was defined as the fraction of total T cells that were SARS-CoV-2-associated. Using the MIRA data, each spike-specific TCR was assigned both to the spike region to which the TCR was reactive and to a CD4 or CD8 class. Log10-transformed breadth and depth values were compared by one-way ANOVA with Sidak's multiple comparisons tests. Here the immuneACCESS table is served through TCRdb, limited to in-frame sequences with V and J called. Missing clones are a known gap in these copies; in checked studies unresolved V genes cover under half, and the rest lacks a known reason. V and J calls and clone size come straight from that table; D and trimming were deduced from the DNA. The sample profile shows about 140,000 clones; approximately 91% of them were found once. 4.7% of the sample is held by the ten biggest clonotypes.

The clonotype originates from an adult in good health. The specimen was peripheral blood, collected on day 0 of AZD1222 vaccination. Recombination connected TRBV9 to TRBJ2-7; the D segment may tentatively be TRBD1 or TRBD2, each giving 5 matched bases. The DNA sequence reads TGTGCCAGCAGCCCCTCCTCAACGGGGACCGAGCAGTACTTC. Its translation is CASSPSSTGTEQYF.